Below, 2 T cell receptor beta chains from the same sample are listed, as sequenced in a study of T cells in Graves' hyperthyroidism and ophthalmopathy. TCR beta CDR3 regions were amplified from RNA transcripts. First-round RT-PCR with HTBI primers amplified the TCR CDR3 region. From the multiplex PCR reads, TCRdb called clonotypes with MiXCR, one entry per CDR3 protein. Of around 690,000 distinct CDR3 sequences detected, about 20% appear once; the ten largest clones hold about 35%. Sequenced sample: blood. The receptors derive from a man under 40 with Graves' ophthalmopathy.

The chain employs TRBV6-2 or TRBV6-3 and TRBJ1-5; weak D call: TRBD1 (6 bases). Germline CDR1 and CDR2: MNHEY and SVGEGT. V was pared by 6 bases and J by 9 bases, with 12 bases between. This CDR3 is 12 amino acids long. In DNA form, the CDR3 reads TGTGCCAGCAGCTCCACAGGGAGGCCCCAGCATTTT. It yields the protein CASSSTGRPQHF.

The rearrangement joins TRBV4-1 to TRBJ2-3, with 9 bases fitting TRBD2. With 1 base clipped from V and 4 bases from J, the junction kept 3 bases outside the gene matches. Germline V CDR1 and CDR2: MGHRA, YSYEKL. The CDR3 length is 15 residues. Here the CDR3 reads CASSQGVAGADTQYF. CDR3 in DNA: TGCGCCAGCAGCCAAGGGGTAGCGGGAGCAGATACGCAGTATTTT.